The 15 T cell receptor beta chains reported below all come from one sample, sequenced in a study of shared clonotypes between healthy human individuals. Data came from immunoSEQ multiplex PCR; TCRdb stores just in-frame clones and leaves some out. Of 2 million to 2.5 million clones listed, about 92% were seen once; the top ten hold 0.39%. Sequences were obtained from naive CD4+ T cells from PBMCs. Subset specified: CD45RA+ positively selected. The receptors come from a man aged 18 to 35 in good health. Some clones in this sample may be carry-over from other donors' samples.

Turning to this clone: This CDR3 is also generated by other DNA sequences in the sample. This rearrangement joins TRBV5-1 to TRBJ1-1; no clear D. Germline loops: CDR1 SGHRS, CDR2 YFSETQ. V gave up 2 bases and J gave up 2 bases, with 10 bases separating them. The CDR3 contains 14 residues. The CDR3 region has the DNA TGCGCCAGCAGCTTATCCGGGCTTAACACTGAAGCTTTCTTT. Amino acid sequence: CASSLSGLNTEAFF.

The rearrangement joins TRBV25-1 to TRBJ1-5, with D perhaps matching TRBD1 (5 bases). The CDR3 has 13 residues. The V gene's germline CDR1 is MGHDK and CDR2 SYGVNS. V shed 7 bases and J shed 4 bases, with 11 bases lying between them. CDR3 in amino acids: CASNRDENQPQHF. CDR3 coding DNA: TGTGCCAGCAACCGGGACGAGAATCAGCCCCAGCATTTT.

The CDR3 here is CAISDTGVNTGELFF. Here the CDR3 DNA reads TGTGCCATCAGTGACACAGGGGTGAACACCGGGGAGCTGTTTTTT. The V and J genes are TRBV10-3 and TRBJ2-2, with 7 nucleotides matching TRBD1. CDR1 is ENHRY, CDR2 SYGVKD, per germline. This CDR3 is 15 amino acids long. V lost 3 bases to trimming and J lost 1 base; unmatched junction nucleotides: 2.

In this sample, this clone turned up once. Other DNA sequences in this specimen translate into the identical CDR3. This chain connects TRBV20-1 to TRBJ2-3; D remains ambiguous. Germline-derived CDR1 and CDR2 are DFQATT and SNEGSKA (reference sequence). CDR3 length: 11 residues. Trimming removed 6 bases from V and 5 bases from J, with 9 bases in between. This chain's CDR3 is CSALPGDTQYF. The CDR3 DNA reads as TGCAGTGCCCTACCTGGAGATACGCAGTATTTT.

The rearrangement uses TRBV5-1 and TRBJ2-2, with 7 nucleotides matching TRBD2. J gave up 1 base and V 4 bases, and 4 bases lay outside the gene matches. Germline CDR1 is SGHRS and CDR2 is YFSETQ. The CDR3 sequence is 15 residues long. The CDR3 region has the DNA TGCGCCAGCAGCGACCCTAGCGGGAACACCGGGGAGCTGTTTTTT. Translating gives CASSDPSGNTGELFF.

This rearrangement joins TRBV5-4 to TRBJ2-2, with a weak D call TRBD2 (5 bases). The CDR3 spans 16 residues. Germline CDR1 reads SGHNT; CDR2 reads YYREEE (reference sequence). V gave up 0 bases and J gave up 4 bases, with 13 bases separating them. The CDR3 is CASSLARTFATGELFF. The CDR3 DNA reads as TGTGCCAGCAGCTTGGCAAGGACTTTTGCCACCGGGGAGCTGTTTTTT.

The chain couples TRBV7-2 to TRBJ2-2; D tentatively reads TRBD1 or TRBD2 (6 bases each). Trimming pared 1 base from V and 1 base from J, leaving 13 bases between. Per germline, CDR1 SGHTA and CDR2 FQGNSA. This CDR3 is 17 amino acids long. CDR3 in amino acids: CASSLGKGGQNTGELFF. CDR3 sequence (DNA): TGTGCCAGCAGCTTAGGGAAGGGGGGTCAGAACACCGGGGAGCTGTTTTTT.

This chain links TRBV6-5 with TRBJ1-1, with D possibly matching TRBD1 (5 bases). Trimming stripped 2 bases from V and 3 bases from J, with 13 bases between. The CDR3 runs 15 residues. Germline values: CDR1 MNHEY, CDR2 SVGAGI. CDR3 coding DNA: TGTGCCAGCAGTTACAATAGGGGTGGAGACACTGAAGCTTTCTTT. Encoded protein: CASSYNRGGDTEAFF.

The chain uses TRBV9 and TRBJ2-1; D gene ambiguous. V lost 0 bases to trimming and J lost 9 bases, with 10 bases between them. This CDR3 is 13 amino acids long. Germline-derived CDR1 and CDR2 are SGDLS and YYNGEE. CDR3 amino acids: CASSVDPLGEQFF. The CDR3 DNA reads TGTGCCAGCAGCGTAGACCCCCTGGGTGAGCAGTTCTTC.

Notes on this clone: The sample contains more than one DNA sequence encoding this CDR3. The CDR3 DNA reads TGCAGCGTTGCAGGGTCTGGGGCCAACGTCCTGACTTTC. It encodes CSVAGSGANVLTF. V gene TRBV29-1 combines with J gene TRBJ2-6, with TRBD1 as a possible D gene (5 bases). The germline gives CDR1 SQVTM, CDR2 ANQGSEA. The V end lost 4 bases, the J end lost 1 base, and 5 bases lay between the germline ends. CDR3 size: 13 residues.

The sample holds one count of this clone. The V call is TRBV7-3, the J call TRBJ2-3; perhaps D is TRBD1 or TRBD2 (6 bases each). V was cut by 0 bases and J by 1 base, with 8 bases left in between. Per the germline V gene, CDR1 is SGHTA and CDR2 is FQGTGA. The CDR3 has 15 residues. The chain's CDR3 is CASSLTRGGTDTQYF. In DNA, the CDR3 is TGTGCCAGCAGCTTAACTAGGGGGGGCACAGATACGCAGTATTTT.

The chain recombines TRBV5-1 with TRBJ2-1, with 11 bases that match TRBD2. CDR1 and CDR2 from the germline V gene are SGHRS and YFSETQ. V was pared by 6 bases and J by 6 bases, with 8 bases of the junction left unmatched. The CDR3 sequence is 15 residues long. The CDR3 loop is CASNSVLAGVNEQFF. CDR3 nucleotides: TGCGCCAGCAACTCGGTACTAGCGGGAGTCAATGAGCAGTTCTTC.

The chain recombines TRBV4-1 with TRBJ2-1, with TRBD1 matching over 10 bases. Trimming cost V 11 bases and J 6 bases; bases outside gene matches: 10. The CDR3 is made up of 14 amino acids. Germline V gene lookup returns CDR1 MGHRA and CDR2 YSYEKL. The DNA for the CDR3 is TGCGCCTCAAGCGGGACAGGGGCCGCCAATGAGCAGTTCTTC. Encoded protein: CASSGTGAANEQFF.

The rearrangement uses TRBV5-1 and TRBJ2-5; TRBD2 is a possible D gene (6 bases). Trimming cost V 1 base and J 5 bases, with 18 bases left between them. The CDR3 consists of 16 residues. Per the germline V gene, CDR1 is SGHRS and CDR2 is YFSETQ. The CDR3: CASSLLAGSGVETQYF. In DNA form, the CDR3 reads TGCGCCAGCAGCTTGTTGGCAGGGTCGGGAGTGGAGACCCAGTACTTC.

The V and J genes are TRBV5-1 and TRBJ1-1; D remains unclear. V was cut by 1 base and J by 5 bases, with 9 bases left in between. Germline-derived CDR1 and CDR2 are SGHRS and YFSETQ. This CDR3 has 13 residues. For the CDR3, the DNA is TGCGCCAGCAGCTTGTCTTTAGAGACTGAAGCTTTCTTT. This translates into CASSLSLETEAFF.